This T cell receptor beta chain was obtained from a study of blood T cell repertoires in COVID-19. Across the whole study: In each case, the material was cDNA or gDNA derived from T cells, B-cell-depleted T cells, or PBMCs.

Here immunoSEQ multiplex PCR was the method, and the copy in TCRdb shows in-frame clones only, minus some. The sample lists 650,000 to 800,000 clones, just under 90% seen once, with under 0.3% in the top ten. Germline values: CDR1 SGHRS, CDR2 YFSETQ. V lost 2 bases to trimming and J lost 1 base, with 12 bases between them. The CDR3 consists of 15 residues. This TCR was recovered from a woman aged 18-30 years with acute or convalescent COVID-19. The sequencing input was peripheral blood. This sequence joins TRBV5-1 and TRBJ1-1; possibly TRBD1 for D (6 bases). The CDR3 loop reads CASSFGQTENTEAFF. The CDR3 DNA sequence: TGCGCCAGCAGCTTCGGACAGACTGAGAACACTGAAGCTTTCTTT.